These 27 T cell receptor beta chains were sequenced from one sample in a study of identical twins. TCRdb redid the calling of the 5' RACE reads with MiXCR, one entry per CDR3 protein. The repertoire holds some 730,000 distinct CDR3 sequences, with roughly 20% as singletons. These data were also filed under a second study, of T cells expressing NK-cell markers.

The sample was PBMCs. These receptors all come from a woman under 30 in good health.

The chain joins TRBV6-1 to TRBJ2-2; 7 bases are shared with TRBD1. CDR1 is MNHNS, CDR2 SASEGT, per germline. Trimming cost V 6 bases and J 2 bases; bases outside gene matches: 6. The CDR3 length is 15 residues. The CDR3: CASSDRVVNTGELFF. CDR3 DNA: TGTGCCAGCAGCGACAGGGTTGTTAACACCGGGGAGCTGTTTTTT.

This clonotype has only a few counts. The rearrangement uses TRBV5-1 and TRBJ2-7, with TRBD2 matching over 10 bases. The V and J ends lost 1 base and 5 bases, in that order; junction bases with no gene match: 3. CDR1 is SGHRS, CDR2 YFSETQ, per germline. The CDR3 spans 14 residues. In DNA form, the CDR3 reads TGCGCCAGCAGCTTGAGCGGGGGGGGCCACGAGCAGTACTTC. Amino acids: CASSLSGGGHEQYF.

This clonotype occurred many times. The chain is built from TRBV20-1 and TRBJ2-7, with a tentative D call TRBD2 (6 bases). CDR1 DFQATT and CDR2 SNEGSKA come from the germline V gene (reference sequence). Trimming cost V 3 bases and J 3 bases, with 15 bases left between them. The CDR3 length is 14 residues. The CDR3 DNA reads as TGCAGTGCTAGTAAAGACGGGAGTAGCTACGAGCAGTACTTC. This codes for CSASKDGSSYEQYF.

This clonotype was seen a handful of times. This CDR3 reads CASSLAPGGVDSPLHF. CDR3 in DNA: TGTGCCAGCAGCTTAGCACCGGGGGGTGTGGATTCACCCCTCCACTTT. The chain links TRBV7-2 to TRBJ1-6; maybe TRBD1 (5 bases). The CDR3 is made up of 16 amino acids. V shed 0 bases and J shed 8 bases, with 14 bases lying between them. Germline-derived CDR1 and CDR2 are SGHTA and FQGNSA. Supplemented by reference TRBV7-2 and TRBJ1-6, the full variable domain reads GAGVSQSPSNKVTEKGKDVELRCDPISGHTALYWYRQSLGQGLEFLIYFQGNSAPDKSGLPSDRFSAERTGGSVSTLTIQRTQQEDSAVYLCASSLAPGGVDSPLHFGNGTRLTVT.

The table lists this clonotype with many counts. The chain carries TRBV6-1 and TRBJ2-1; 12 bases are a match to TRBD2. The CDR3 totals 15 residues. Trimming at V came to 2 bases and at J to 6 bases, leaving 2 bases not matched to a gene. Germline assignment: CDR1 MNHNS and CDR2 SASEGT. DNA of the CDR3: TGTGCCAGCAGTGAACTAGCGGGGGGGCCCAATGAGCAGTTCTTC. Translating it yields CASSELAGGPNEQFF.

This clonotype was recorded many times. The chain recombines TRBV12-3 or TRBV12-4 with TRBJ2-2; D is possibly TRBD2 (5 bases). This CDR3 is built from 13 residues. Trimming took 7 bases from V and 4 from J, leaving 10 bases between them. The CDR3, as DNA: TGTGCCAGCACTCCGAGGGTCACCGGGGAGCTGTTTTTT. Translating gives CASTPRVTGELFF.

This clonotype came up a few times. CDR3 nucleotides: TGTGCCAGCAGCTTTTGGGGACAGGGACTATCAGGAGATACGCAGTATTTT. Encoded protein: CASSFWGQGLSGDTQYF. This chain links TRBV5-6 with TRBJ2-3, with 9 nucleotides matching TRBD1. The CDR3 has 17 residues. The germline CDR1 and CDR2 sequences are SGHDT and YYEEEE. V lost 2 bases, J lost 5 bases, and 12 bases stayed unmatched.

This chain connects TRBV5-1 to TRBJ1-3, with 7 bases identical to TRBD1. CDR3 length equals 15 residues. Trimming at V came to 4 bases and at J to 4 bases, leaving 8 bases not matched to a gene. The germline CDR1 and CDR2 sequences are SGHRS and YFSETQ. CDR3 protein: CASSLGTARGNTIYF. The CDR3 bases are TGCGCCAGCAGCCTTGGGACAGCTCGCGGAAACACCATATATTTT.

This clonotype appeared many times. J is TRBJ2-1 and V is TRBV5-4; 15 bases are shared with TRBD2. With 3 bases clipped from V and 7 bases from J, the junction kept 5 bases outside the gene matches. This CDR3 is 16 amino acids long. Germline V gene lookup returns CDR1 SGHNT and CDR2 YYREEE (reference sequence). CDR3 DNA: TGTGCCAGCAGCTCGGGACTAGCGGGGGGAAGAAATGAGCAGTTCTTC. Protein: CASSSGLAGGRNEQFF.

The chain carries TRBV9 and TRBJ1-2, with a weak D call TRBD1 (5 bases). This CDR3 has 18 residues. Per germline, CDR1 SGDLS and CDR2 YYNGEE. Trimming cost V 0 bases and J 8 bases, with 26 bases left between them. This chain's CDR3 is CASSVGAGLGYHMEGYTF. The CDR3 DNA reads TGTGCCAGCAGCGTAGGTGCGGGGCTCGGTTACCACATGGAAGGCTACACCTTC.

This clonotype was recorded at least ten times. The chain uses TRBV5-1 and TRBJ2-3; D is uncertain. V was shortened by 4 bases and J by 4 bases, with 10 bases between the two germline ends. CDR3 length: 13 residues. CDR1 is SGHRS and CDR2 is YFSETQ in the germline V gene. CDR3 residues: CASSAQKADTQYF. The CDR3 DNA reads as TGCGCCAGCAGCGCCCAAAAGGCAGATACGCAGTATTTT.

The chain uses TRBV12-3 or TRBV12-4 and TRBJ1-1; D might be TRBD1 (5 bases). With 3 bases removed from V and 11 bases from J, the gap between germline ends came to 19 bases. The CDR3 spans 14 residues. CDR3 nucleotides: TGTGCCAGCAGTTTTCGGGGGAGCCAAGTGCGGGCTTTCTTT. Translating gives CASSFRGSQVRAFF.

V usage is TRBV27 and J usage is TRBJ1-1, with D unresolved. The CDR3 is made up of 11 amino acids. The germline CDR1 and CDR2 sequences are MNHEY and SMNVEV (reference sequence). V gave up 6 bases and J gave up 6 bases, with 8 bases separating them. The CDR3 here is CASRGGPEAFF. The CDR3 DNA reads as TGTGCCAGCAGGGGAGGACCTGAAGCTTTCTTT.

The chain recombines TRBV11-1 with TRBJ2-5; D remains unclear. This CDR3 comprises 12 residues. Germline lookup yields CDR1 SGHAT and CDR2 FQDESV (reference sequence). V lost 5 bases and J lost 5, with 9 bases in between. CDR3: CASSHMGETQYF. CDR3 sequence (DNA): TGTGCCAGCAGCCACATGGGTGAGACCCAGTACTTC.

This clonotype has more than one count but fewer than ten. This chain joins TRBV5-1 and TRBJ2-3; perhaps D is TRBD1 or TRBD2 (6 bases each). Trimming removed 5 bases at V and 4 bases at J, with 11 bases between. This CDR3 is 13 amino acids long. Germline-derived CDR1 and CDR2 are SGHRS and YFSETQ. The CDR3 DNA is TGCGCCAGCAGTTGGGGGGCCGCAGATACGCAGTATTTT. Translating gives CASSWGAADTQYF. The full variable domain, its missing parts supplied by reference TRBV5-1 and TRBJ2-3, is KAGVTQTPRYLIKTRGQQVTLSCSPISGHRSVSWYQQTPGQGLQFLFEYFSETQRNKGNFPGRFSGRQFSNSRSEMNVSTLELGDSALYLCASSWGAADTQYFGPGTRLTVL.

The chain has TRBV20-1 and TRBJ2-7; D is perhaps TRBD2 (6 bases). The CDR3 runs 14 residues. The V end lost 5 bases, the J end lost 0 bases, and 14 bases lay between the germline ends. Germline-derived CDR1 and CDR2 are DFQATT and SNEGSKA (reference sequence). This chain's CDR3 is CSASLAGRSYEQYF. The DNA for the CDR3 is TGCAGTGCTTCACTCGCGGGACGCTCCTACGAGCAGTACTTC.

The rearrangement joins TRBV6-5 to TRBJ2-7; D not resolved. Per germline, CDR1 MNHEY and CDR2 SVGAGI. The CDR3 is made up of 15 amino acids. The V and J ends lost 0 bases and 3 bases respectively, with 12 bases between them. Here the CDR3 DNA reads TGTGCCAGCAGTTACTCGGTACCGGGCCGCTACGAGCAGTACTTC. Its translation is CASSYSVPGRYEQYF.

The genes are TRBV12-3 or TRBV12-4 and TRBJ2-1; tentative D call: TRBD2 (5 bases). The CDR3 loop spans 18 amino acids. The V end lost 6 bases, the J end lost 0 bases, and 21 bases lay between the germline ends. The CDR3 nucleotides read TGTGCCAGCAGACTCCCTGAGAGTGGCGGAGGCTCCTACAATGAGCAGTTCTTC. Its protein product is CASRLPESGGGSYNEQFF.

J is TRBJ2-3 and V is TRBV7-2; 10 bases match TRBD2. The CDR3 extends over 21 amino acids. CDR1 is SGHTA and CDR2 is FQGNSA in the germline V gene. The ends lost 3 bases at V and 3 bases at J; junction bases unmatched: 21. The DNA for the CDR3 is TGTGCCAGCAGCTTCGCTGGGGGCAGCGGGAGGGACTCGGAACTGACAGATACGCAGTATTTT. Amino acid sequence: CASSFAGGSGRDSELTDTQYF.

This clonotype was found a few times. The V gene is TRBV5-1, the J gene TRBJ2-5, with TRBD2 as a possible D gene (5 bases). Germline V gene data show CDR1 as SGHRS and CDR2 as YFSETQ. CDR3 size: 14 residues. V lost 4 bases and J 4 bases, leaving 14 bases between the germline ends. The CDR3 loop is CASSGLPTGETQYF. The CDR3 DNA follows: TGCGCCAGCAGCGGACTCCCGACGGGAGAGACCCAGTACTTC.

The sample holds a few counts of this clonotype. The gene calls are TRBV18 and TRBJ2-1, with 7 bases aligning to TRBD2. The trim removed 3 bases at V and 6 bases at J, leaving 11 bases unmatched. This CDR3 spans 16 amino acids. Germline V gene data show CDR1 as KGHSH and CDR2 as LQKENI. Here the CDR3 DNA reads TGTGCCAGCTCACCTCTAGCGGACCCCAGTGGCAATGAGCAGTTCTTC. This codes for CASSPLADPSGNEQFF.

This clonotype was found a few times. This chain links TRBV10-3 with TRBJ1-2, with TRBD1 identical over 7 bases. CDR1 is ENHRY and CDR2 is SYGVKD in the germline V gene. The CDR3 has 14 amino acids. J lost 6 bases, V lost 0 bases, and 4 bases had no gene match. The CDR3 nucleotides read TGTGCCATCAGTGAGTCAGGGACAGCTGATGGCTACACCTTC. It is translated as CAISESGTADGYTF.

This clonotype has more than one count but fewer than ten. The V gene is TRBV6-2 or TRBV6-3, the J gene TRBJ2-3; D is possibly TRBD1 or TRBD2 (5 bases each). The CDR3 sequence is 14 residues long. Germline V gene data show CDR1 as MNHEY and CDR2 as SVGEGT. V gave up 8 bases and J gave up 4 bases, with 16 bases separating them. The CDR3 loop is CASEREGRADTQYF. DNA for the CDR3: TGTGCCAGCGAGCGAGAGGGACGGGCAGATACGCAGTATTTT.

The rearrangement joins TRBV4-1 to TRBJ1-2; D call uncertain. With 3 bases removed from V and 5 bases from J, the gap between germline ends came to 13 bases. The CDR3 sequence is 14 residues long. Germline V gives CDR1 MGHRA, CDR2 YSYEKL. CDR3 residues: CASSQWTEGYGYTF. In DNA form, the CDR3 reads TGCGCCAGCAGCCAGTGGACGGAAGGATATGGCTACACCTTC.

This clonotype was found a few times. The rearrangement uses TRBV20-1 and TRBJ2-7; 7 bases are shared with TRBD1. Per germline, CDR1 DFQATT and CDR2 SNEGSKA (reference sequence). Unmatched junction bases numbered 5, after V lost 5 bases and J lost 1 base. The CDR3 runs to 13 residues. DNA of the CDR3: TGCAGTGCTTGGGACAGTAAATCCTACGAGCAGTACTTC. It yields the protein CSAWDSKSYEQYF.

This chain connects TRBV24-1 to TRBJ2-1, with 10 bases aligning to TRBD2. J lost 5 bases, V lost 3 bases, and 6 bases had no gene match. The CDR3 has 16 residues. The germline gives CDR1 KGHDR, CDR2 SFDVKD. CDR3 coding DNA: TGTGCCACCAGTGATCCGAGGACTAGCGGTCACAATGAGCAGTTCTTC. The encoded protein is CATSDPRTSGHNEQFF.

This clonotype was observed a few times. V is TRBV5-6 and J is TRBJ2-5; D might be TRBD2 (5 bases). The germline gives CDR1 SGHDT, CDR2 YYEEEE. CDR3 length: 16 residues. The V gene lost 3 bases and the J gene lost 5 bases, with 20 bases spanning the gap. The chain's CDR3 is CASSWSHTGGWETQYF. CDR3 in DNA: TGTGCCAGCAGCTGGTCGCACACTGGAGGATGGGAGACCCAGTACTTC.